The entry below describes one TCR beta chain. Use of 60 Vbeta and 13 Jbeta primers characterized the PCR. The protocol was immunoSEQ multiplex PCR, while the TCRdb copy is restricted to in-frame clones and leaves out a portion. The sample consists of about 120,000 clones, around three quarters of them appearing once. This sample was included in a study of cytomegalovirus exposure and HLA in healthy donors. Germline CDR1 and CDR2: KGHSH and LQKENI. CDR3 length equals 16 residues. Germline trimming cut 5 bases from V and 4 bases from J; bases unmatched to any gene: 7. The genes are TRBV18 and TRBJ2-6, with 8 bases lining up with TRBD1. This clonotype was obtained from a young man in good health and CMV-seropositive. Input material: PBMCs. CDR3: CASSADRGAGANVLTF. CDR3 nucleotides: TGTGCCAGCTCAGCCGACAGGGGCGCCGGGGCCAACGTCCTGACTTTC.